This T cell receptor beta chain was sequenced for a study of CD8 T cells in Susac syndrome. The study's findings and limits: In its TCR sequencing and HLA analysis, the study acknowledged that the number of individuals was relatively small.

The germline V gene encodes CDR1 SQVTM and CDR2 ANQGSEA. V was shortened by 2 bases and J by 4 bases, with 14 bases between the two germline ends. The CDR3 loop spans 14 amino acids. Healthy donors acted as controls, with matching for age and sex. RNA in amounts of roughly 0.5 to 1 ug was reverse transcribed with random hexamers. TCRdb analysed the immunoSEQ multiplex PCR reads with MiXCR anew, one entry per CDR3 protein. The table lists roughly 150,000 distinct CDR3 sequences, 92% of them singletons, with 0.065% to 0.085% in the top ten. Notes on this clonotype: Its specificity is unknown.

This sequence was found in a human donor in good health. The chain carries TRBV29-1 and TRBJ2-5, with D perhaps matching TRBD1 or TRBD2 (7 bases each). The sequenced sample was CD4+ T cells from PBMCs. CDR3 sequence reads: CSVEHQGGRETQYF. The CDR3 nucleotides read TGCAGCGTTGAACATCAGGGGGGGAGAGAGACCCAGTACTTC.